The present T cell receptor (beta chain) was sequenced within a study of cytomegalovirus exposure and HLA in healthy donors. As regards this clone: The sample carries other DNA sequences with the same CDR3.

The length of the CDR3 is 13 residues. Germline V lookup: CDR1 MNHNS, CDR2 SASEGT. The junction had 1 base not matched to a gene; V was cut back by 4 bases and J by 2 bases. The PCR had 60 Vbeta and 13 Jbeta primers. Profiled with immunoSEQ multiplex PCR; TCRdb holds only in-frame clones, not every one. The top ten hold over 2.5% of the sample, which has some 200,000 clones, about 80% seen once. Sequenced: PBMCs. The sequence derives from a woman between 45 and 65 years old in good health and CMV-seropositive. The V gene is TRBV6-1, the J gene TRBJ1-2; 7 bases match TRBD1. The CDR3 DNA follows: TGTGCCAGCAGTGTACAGGGGAACTATGGCTACACCTTC. Translating gives CASSVQGNYGYTF.